Each of the 8 T cell receptor beta chains below was sequenced from the same sample in a study of beta chain features in type 1 diabetes. Every bit of the isolated RNA underwent reverse transcription, so sequencing read expressed TCRB transcripts. Assay: immunoSEQ multiplex PCR; the TCRdb copy retains only in-frame clones and omits some. The profile shows 680,000 or so clones, about 16% of them singletons. Sequencing was performed on naive CD4+ T cells from blood. These receptors came from a man aged 18 to 30 in good health.

The sample holds a few counts of this clone. The chain links TRBV28 to TRBJ2-5; TRBD1 aligns across 11 bases. The CDR3 is 15 residues long. Germline V gene data show CDR1 as MDHEN and CDR2 as SYDVKM. With 7 bases clipped from V and 5 bases from J, the junction kept 9 bases outside the gene matches. The CDR3 region is CASKAGTGGAETQYF. The CDR3 coding sequence is TGTGCCAGCAAAGCCGGGACAGGGGGGGCCGAGACCCAGTACTTC.

This chain joins TRBV2 and TRBJ1-1, with TRBD1 matching 8 bases. The CDR3 extends over 14 amino acids. Germline V gene data show CDR1 as SNHLY and CDR2 as FYNNEI. V gave up 5 bases and J gave up 1 base; unmatched junction bases: 3. The CDR3 nucleotides are TGTGCCAGCAGTAGACAGGGGAGGAACACTGAAGCTTTCTTT. Its translation is CASSRQGRNTEAFF.

The V gene is TRBV11-2, the J gene TRBJ1-4; 8 bases fit TRBD1. The J segment lost 7 bases and the V segment lost 3 bases, leaving 4 bases of the junction unmatched. CDR1 is SGHAT and CDR2 is FQNNGV in the germline V gene. There are 14 residues in the CDR3. The CDR3 reads CASSLDRVAEKLFF. The CDR3 DNA sequence: TGTGCCAGCAGCTTGGACAGGGTCGCTGAAAAACTGTTTTTT.

This clone was picked up a small number of times. The V gene is TRBV18, the J gene TRBJ2-7; possible D gene TRBD1, 5 bases. This CDR3 contains 14 residues. V was trimmed by 2 bases and J by 3 bases, leaving 11 bases between them. Germline CDR1 reads KGHSH; CDR2 reads LQKENI. The CDR3 loop is CASSPMSQVYEQYF. The CDR3 bases are TGTGCCAGCTCACCAATGTCACAGGTCTACGAGCAGTACTTC.

This clone showed up just a few times. This rearrangement joins TRBV29-1 to TRBJ1-5; 9 nucleotides line up with TRBD1. V gave up 4 bases and J gave up 2 bases; unmatched junction bases: 6. From germline, CDR1 is SQVTM and CDR2 ANQGSEA. The CDR3 covers 15 residues. CDR3 amino acids: CSVGGGQGGNQPQHF. CDR3 coding DNA: TGCAGCGTTGGGGGGGGACAGGGAGGCAATCAGCCCCAGCATTTT.

This clone was recorded a few times. The gene calls are TRBV7-2 and TRBJ2-3, with 12 bases aligning to TRBD2. The germline V gene has CDR1 SGHTA and CDR2 FQGNSA. This CDR3 has 17 amino acids. With 3 bases clipped from V and 1 base from J, the junction kept 5 bases outside the gene matches. The CDR3 spells CASSFTSSGRGTDTQYF. Here the CDR3 DNA reads TGTGCCAGCAGCTTTACGTCTAGCGGGAGGGGCACAGATACGCAGTATTTT.

This clone was seen a handful of times. This sequence joins TRBV4-2 and TRBJ1-2; D is unclear. V lost 0 bases and J 6 bases, leaving 11 bases between the germline ends. Germline values: CDR1 LGHNA, CDR2 YNFKEQ. CDR3 size: 14 residues. The CDR3 nucleotides are TGTGCCAGCAGCCAAGATACGGGGTTTGATGGCTACACCTTC. Encoded protein: CASSQDTGFDGYTF.

The gene calls are TRBV9 and TRBJ1-5, with unresolved D. V lost 3 bases to trimming and J lost 2 bases, with 6 bases between them. The CDR3 totals 13 residues. Germline V lookup: CDR1 SGDLS, CDR2 YYNGEE. The CDR3 protein is CASSASRNQPQHF. In DNA form, the CDR3 reads TGTGCCAGCAGCGCCTCCCGCAATCAGCCCCAGCATTTT.